These 7 T cell receptor beta chains were sequenced from one sample in a study of blood T cell repertoires in COVID-19. TCRdb's copy holds only in-frame clones and misses some; the assay was immunoSEQ multiplex PCR. The table records a few hundred thousand clones, about 90% of them present only once. Material for sequencing was peripheral blood. The receptors were gathered from a woman aged 55-69 years with COVID-19, enrolled during active disease.

The chain couples TRBV6-2 or TRBV6-3 to TRBJ2-3; 7 bases fit TRBD1. Germline-derived CDR1 and CDR2 are MNHEY and SVGEGT. The ends lost 5 bases at V and 4 bases at J; junction bases unmatched: 3. This CDR3 contains 13 residues. The CDR3 is CASSRQGSDTQYF. The CDR3 nucleotides read TGTGCCAGCAGTAGACAGGGATCAGATACGCAGTATTTT.

The chain joins TRBV5-4 to TRBJ1-1, with TRBD1 identical over 10 bases. CDR1 is SGHNT, CDR2 YYREEE, per germline (reference sequence). The junction had 6 bases not matched to a gene; V was cut back by 4 bases and J by 6 bases. The CDR3 runs to 14 residues. The CDR3, as DNA: TGTGCCAGCAGCCACGGGACAGGGGTTGCTGAAGCTTTCTTT. Residues: CASSHGTGVAEAFF.

The rearrangement uses TRBV7-2 and TRBJ2-6; tentatively, D is TRBD1 (5 bases). The CDR3 contains 17 residues. V dropped 1 base and J dropped 0 bases, with 10 bases sitting between them. Germline V gene sequence: CDR1 SGHTA, CDR2 FQGNSA. The CDR3 loop reads CASSLGRQISGANVLTF. CDR3 coding DNA: TGTGCCAGCAGCTTAGGACGACAGATCTCTGGGGCCAACGTCCTGACTTTC. The variable domain in full, with the rest retrieved from reference TRBV7-2 and TRBJ2-6, is GAGVSQSPSNKVTEKGKDVELRCDPISGHTALYWYRQSLGQGLEFLIYFQGNSAPDKSGLPSDRFSAERTGGSVSTLTIQRTQQEDSAVYLCASSLGRQISGANVLTFGAGSRLTVL.

This chain uses TRBV7-2 with TRBJ2-5; TRBD1 matches 8 bases. The CDR3 has 15 residues. V was clipped by 4 bases and J by 5 bases; unmatched bases: 9. CDR1 SGHTA and CDR2 FQGNSA come from the germline V gene. As DNA, the CDR3 is TGTGCCAGCAGCTCCGGACAGGGATCTAGGGAGACCCAGTACTTC. This codes for CASSSGQGSRETQYF.

The genes are TRBV6-5 and TRBJ1-2, with 7 bases aligning to TRBD1. Trimming removed 4 bases from V and 6 bases from J; junction bases left unmatched: 11. Germline assignment: CDR1 MNHEY and CDR2 SVGAGI. The CDR3 sequence is 15 residues long. CDR3 sequence reads: CASSSQGVNSDGYTF. CDR3 bases: TGTGCCAGCAGTTCCCAGGGGGTTAACTCGGATGGCTACACCTTC.

The chain links TRBV5-4 to TRBJ2-7, with TRBD1 matching over 8 bases. The germline CDR1 and CDR2 sequences are SGHNT and YYREEE (reference sequence). V shed 6 bases, J shed 2 bases, and the junction held 13 bases outside the gene matches. The CDR3 has 16 residues. CDR3 coding DNA: TGTGCCAGCACTTTAGGAGGGACAGGCTTAACCTACGAGCAGTACTTC. Translating gives CASTLGGTGLTYEQYF.

This chain uses TRBV5-6 with TRBJ1-5; maybe TRBD1 (6 bases). Germline assignment: CDR1 SGHDT and CDR2 YYEEEE. CDR3 length: 13 residues. The germline V and J ends were trimmed by 7 bases and 2 bases, with 10 bases remaining between them. CDR3 coding DNA: TGTGCCAGCTCGTCAGGGGGCAATCAGCCCCAGCATTTT. It translates to CASSSGGNQPQHF.